Below are 10 T cell receptor beta chains sequenced from a single sample in a study of blood T cell repertoires in COVID-19. Some clones are missing from TCRdb's copy, which holds only in-frame ones; the method was immunoSEQ multiplex PCR. The profile shows approximately 320,000 clones, around nine tenths of them singletons. The specimen was PBMCs or T cells enriched from blood (not recorded which). All receptors derive from a man aged 60-69 years who had recovered from COVID-19.

The chain links TRBV6-5 to TRBJ2-2; tentative D call: TRBD1 (6 bases). The V gene lost 6 bases and the J gene lost 6 bases, with 11 bases spanning the gap. CDR1 and CDR2 from the germline V gene are MNHEY and SVGAGI. CDR3 length equals 13 residues. The CDR3, as DNA: TGTGCCAGCAGCCTTTGGGGGCCCGGGGAGCTGTTTTTT. The encoded protein is CASSLWGPGELFF.

The table lists this clone with a count of one. Other nucleotide sequences in the sample specify the same CDR3. This rearrangement joins TRBV18 to TRBJ2-2; 11 nucleotides match TRBD2. The trim removed 3 bases at V and 6 bases at J, leaving 0 bases unmatched. This CDR3 spans 14 amino acids. Germline V gene sequence: CDR1 KGHSH, CDR2 LQKENI. The CDR3 nucleotides read TGTGCCAGCTCACCGGGACTAGCGGCCGGGGAGCTGTTTTTT. Translation gives CASSPGLAAGELFF.

The chain joins TRBV29-1 to TRBJ2-1; D remains ambiguous. Between the trimmed V and J ends, which lost 7 bases and 4 bases, there was a span of 14 bases. The CDR3 runs 13 residues. Looked up from germline, CDR1 is SQVTM and CDR2 is ANQGSEA. CDR3 region: CSADGGEYNEQFF. CDR3 DNA: TGCAGCGCTGACGGTGGAGAGTACAATGAGCAGTTCTTC.

The V and J genes are TRBV5-1 and TRBJ2-1; TRBD2 aligns across 7 bases. Germline trimming cut 2 bases from V and 0 bases from J; bases unmatched to any gene: 5. This CDR3 contains 16 residues. Germline assignment: CDR1 SGHRS and CDR2 YFSETQ. Here the CDR3 reads CASSFSSGGSYNEQFF. CDR3 nucleotides: TGCGCCAGCAGCTTCTCTAGCGGCGGCTCCTACAATGAGCAGTTCTTC. Combining the CDR3 with reference TRBV5-1 and TRBJ2-1 gives the whole variable domain KAGVTQTPRYLIKTRGQQVTLSCSPISGHRSVSWYQQTPGQGLQFLFEYFSETQRNKGNFPGRFSGRQFSNSRSEMNVSTLELGDSALYLCASSFSSGGSYNEQFFGPGTRLTVL.

The chain employs TRBV10-3 and TRBJ1-2; 9 nucleotides match TRBD1. CDR3 length: 16 amino acids. V shed 5 bases and J 5 bases; nucleotides not matched to a gene: 12. The V gene's germline CDR1 is ENHRY and CDR2 SYGVKD. CDR3 nucleotide sequence: TGTGCCATCAGTTCCGACGGGACAGGGAAGGGTTATGGCTACACCTTC. Encoded protein: CAISSDGTGKGYGYTF.

This chain uses TRBV20-1 with TRBJ2-7; maybe TRBD1 (5 bases). This CDR3 comprises 13 residues. The germline gives CDR1 DFQATT, CDR2 SNEGSKA (reference sequence). Deletions cut 3 bases from V and 3 bases from J, with 12 bases between. The CDR3 bases are TGCAGTGCTAGTAACAGGCTGAACTACGAGCAGTACTTC. Its translation is CSASNRLNYEQYF.

On this clone: The sample carries other DNA sequences with the same CDR3. V is TRBV7-2 and J is TRBJ1-2; perhaps TRBD1 as D (6 bases). The V and J ends lost 5 bases and 5 bases respectively, with 9 bases between them. Germline-derived CDR1 and CDR2 are SGHTA and FQGNSA. There are 12 residues in the CDR3. The CDR3 reads CASSLDSYGYTF. CDR3 DNA sequence: TGTGCCAGCAGCCTGGACAGTTATGGCTACACCTTC.

The V and J genes are TRBV7-9 and TRBJ1-6; TRBD1 might be the D (5 bases). The CDR3 sequence is 14 residues long. Germline-derived CDR1 and CDR2 are SEHNR and FQNEAQ (reference sequence). With 4 bases removed from V and 4 bases from J, the gap between germline ends came to 8 bases. CDR3 bases: TGTGCCAGCAGCTCCACAGGTTATAATTCACCCCTCCACTTT. Amino acid sequence: CASSSTGYNSPLHF.

The V call is TRBV4-2, the J call TRBJ2-1, with 8 positions matching TRBD2. The V and J ends lost 0 bases and 12 bases, in that order; junction bases with no gene match: 4. There are 13 residues in the CDR3. In germline, CDR1 is LGHNA, CDR2 YNFKEQ. CDR3 in DNA: TGTGCCAGCAGCCAAGATGCGGCGGGGGGGCAGTTCTTC. This sequence encodes CASSQDAAGGQFF.

This clone was picked up a small number of times. This sequence joins TRBV7-2 and TRBJ1-2; D gene unclear. This CDR3 spans 14 amino acids. Germline loops: CDR1 SGHTA, CDR2 FQGNSA. Trimming removed 5 bases at V and 4 bases at J, with 14 bases between. The chain's CDR3 is CASSPSTAPYGYTF. The CDR3 DNA sequence: TGTGCCAGCAGCCCATCTACAGCCCCCTATGGCTACACCTTC.